The 30 T cell receptor beta chains below come from one sample, sequenced in a study of PD-1 blockade in classical Hodgkin lymphoma. Time point indicated: cycle 4 day 1 (C4D1), after less than 7 weeks of nivolumab. Every patient had relapsed following autologous stem cell transplantation, and cohorts differed in brentuximab vedotin exposure. TCRdb's table, derived via immunoSEQ multiplex PCR, lists solely in-frame clones and lacks some. The data contain 20,000 to 25,000 clones, 60% to 75% of them singletons. Sequenced here: peripheral blood mononuclear cells (PBMCs), sampled before the fourth cycle of nivolumab. The receptor set was obtained from a human donor with classical Hodgkin lymphoma.

The chain recombines TRBV4-3 with TRBJ1-5; D gene unclear. The CDR3 totals 14 residues. Germline CDR1 is LGHNA and CDR2 is YSLEER. The V gene lost 0 bases and the J gene lost 7 bases, with 10 bases spanning the gap. CDR3 sequence: CASSQDRVRQPQHF. The CDR3 DNA reads TGCGCCAGCAGCCAAGATAGGGTTAGACAGCCCCAGCATTTT.

The chain couples TRBV10-3 to TRBJ1-1; D is possibly TRBD1 (5 bases). The CDR3 covers 13 residues. The germline V and J ends were trimmed by 7 bases and 3 bases, with 12 bases remaining between them. The germline V gene encodes CDR1 ENHRY and CDR2 SYGVKD. The CDR3 region has the DNA TGTGCCATCACCTCGACGGGGGACACTGAAGCTTTCTTT. Encoded protein: CAITSTGDTEAFF.

The chain recombines TRBV18 with TRBJ2-1, with 8 bases identical to TRBD2. V dropped 2 bases and J dropped 3; count of bases not matched to a gene: 9. The CDR3 has 17 amino acids. Germline CDR1 KGHSH, CDR2 LQKENI. DNA for the CDR3: TGTGCCAGCTCACCAACGGTCGGGACTAGAGACTACAATGAGCAGTTCTTC. Amino acid sequence: CASSPTVGTRDYNEQFF.

This chain joins TRBV7-2 and TRBJ1-1, with a tentative D call TRBD1 (5 bases). V was shortened by 5 bases and J by 0 bases, with 7 bases between the two germline ends. There are 13 residues in the CDR3. The germline CDR1 and CDR2 sequences are SGHTA and FQGNSA. CDR3 bases: TGTGCCAGCAGCCTGACAGTGAACACTGAAGCTTTCTTT. Protein product: CASSLTVNTEAFF.

The chain links TRBV27 to TRBJ1-2, with a possible D match to TRBD1 (5 bases). Germline loops: CDR1 MNHEY, CDR2 SMNVEV (reference sequence). Deletions cut 3 bases from V and 4 bases from J, with 12 bases between. The CDR3 has 14 residues. The CDR3 reads CASSFLGDGYGYTF. The DNA of the CDR3 is TGTGCCAGCAGTTTTTTGGGGGACGGCTATGGCTACACCTTC.

The V gene is TRBV29-1, the J gene TRBJ1-1; possibly TRBD1 for D (5 bases). This CDR3 region has 13 residues. V lost 5 bases to trimming and J lost 1 base, with 11 bases between them. Germline V gene lookup returns CDR1 SQVTM and CDR2 ANQGSEA. The CDR3 loop is CSVSGRSNTEAFF. CDR3 in DNA: TGCAGCGTTTCGGGACGGTCGAACACTGAAGCTTTCTTT.

The genes are TRBV5-8 and TRBJ2-7; the match to TRBD1 covers 8 bases. After removal of 4 bases from V and 4 bases from J, the junction contained 4 bases not matched to a gene. This CDR3 has 13 amino acids. Looked up from germline, CDR1 is SGHTS and CDR2 is YDEGEE. The CDR3 nucleotides read TGTGCCAGCAGCCTGGACAGGGCTTACGAGCAGTACTTC. Its protein product is CASSLDRAYEQYF.

This clone is labeled as medium-sized. The rearrangement uses TRBV4-2 and TRBJ1-5; D is unresolved. V was shortened by 4 bases and J by 2 bases, with 9 bases between the two germline ends. The CDR3 runs to 14 residues. CDR1 and CDR2 (germline): LGHNA, YNFKEQ. The chain's CDR3 is CASSLDGGNQPQHF. The CDR3 DNA reads TGTGCCAGCAGCCTGGACGGGGGCAATCAGCCCCAGCATTTT.

This clone appeared a single time. This chain links TRBV19 with TRBJ2-7; TRBD2 matches at 10 bases. The CDR3 extends over 17 amino acids. The germline V gene has CDR1 LNHDA and CDR2 SQIVND (reference sequence). V dropped 5 bases and J dropped 7; count of bases not matched to a gene: 17. Here the CDR3 reads CASSLKGASGSSREQYF. The CDR3 DNA is TGTGCCAGTAGTCTCAAGGGGGCTAGCGGGAGTTCCAGAGAGCAGTACTTC. The full variable domain, with the rest looked up from reference TRBV19 and TRBJ2-7, is DGGITQSPKYLFRKEGQNVTLSCEQNLNHDAMYWYRQDPGQGLRLIYYSQIVNDFQKGDIAEGYSVSREKKESFPLTVTSAQKNPTAFYLCASSLKGASGSSREQYFGPGTRLTVT.

The chain combines TRBV10-3 with TRBJ2-7; D unclear. Germline V lookup: CDR1 ENHRY, CDR2 SYGVKD. V was clipped by 7 bases and J by 3 bases, with 4 bases between them. The CDR3 totals 10 residues. The CDR3 DNA reads as TGTGCCATCACGGACTACGAGCAGTACTTC. Encoded protein: CAITDYEQYF.

This clone occurred a few times. The chain links TRBV7-8 to TRBJ1-6; possible D gene TRBD1, 5 bases. This CDR3 comprises 16 residues. Per germline, CDR1 SGHVS and CDR2 FQNEAQ. The V end was cut by 5 bases, the J end by 3 bases, with 14 bases between. As DNA, the CDR3 is TGTGCCAGCAGCCAAGGTCAGGGTTTCTATAATTCACCCCTCCACTTT. Its protein product is CASSQGQGFYNSPLHF.

The chain couples TRBV19 to TRBJ2-7; 15 nucleotides line up with TRBD2. V lost 4 bases and J lost 0; bases outside the gene matches: 13. Germline-derived CDR1 and CDR2 are LNHDA and SQIVND (reference sequence). This CDR3 has 20 residues. This chain's CDR3 is CASSNLRGLAGGPISYEQYF. The CDR3 nucleotides are TGTGCCAGTAGTAACCTCAGAGGACTAGCGGGAGGGCCTATCTCCTACGAGCAGTACTTC.

The V gene is TRBV7-9, the J gene TRBJ2-5; no clear D. Germline assignment: CDR1 SEHNR and CDR2 FQNEAQ (reference sequence). There are 12 residues in the CDR3. V gave up 6 bases and J gave up 4 bases, with 9 bases separating them. The CDR3 DNA sequence: TGTGCCAGCAGAGCTTTTACAGAGACCCAGTACTTC. Translated, it gives CASRAFTETQYF.

The rearrangement links TRBV7-9 to TRBJ1-3; D call uncertain. The CDR3 runs to 14 residues. Deletions cut 4 bases from V and 0 bases from J, with 7 bases between. Per germline, CDR1 SEHNR and CDR2 FQNEAQ (reference sequence). In DNA form, the CDR3 reads TGTGCCAGCAGCTCTCGGACCTCTGGAAACACCATATATTTT. Translated: CASSSRTSGNTIYF.

The V gene is TRBV5-4, the J gene TRBJ1-5; 9 nucleotides line up with TRBD1. The CDR3 runs to 19 residues. The germline V gene has CDR1 SGHNT and CDR2 YYREEE (reference sequence). With V trimmed by 0 bases and J by 0 bases, 10 bases remained unmatched. The CDR3 loop is CASSLAMGQGQYSNQPQHF. CDR3 DNA sequence: TGTGCCAGCAGCTTGGCGATGGGACAGGGCCAATATAGCAATCAGCCCCAGCATTTT.

The V gene is TRBV27, the J gene TRBJ1-4; D is ambiguous. Trimming shortened V by 0 bases and J by 6 bases, and 5 bases separated the two germline ends. The germline CDR1 and CDR2 sequences are MNHEY and SMNVEV (reference sequence). The CDR3 extends over 13 amino acids. The CDR3 nucleotides read TGTGCCAGCAGTTTATCAGTGTATGAAAAACTGTTTTTT. Its protein is CASSLSVYEKLFF. Together with reference TRBV27 and TRBJ1-4, the CDR3 gives the full variable domain: EAQVTQNPRYLITVTGKKLTVTCSQNMNHEYMSWYRQDPGLGLRQIYYSMNVEVTDKGDVPEGYKVSRKEKRNFPLILESPSPNQTSLYFCASSLSVYEKLFFGSGTQLSVL.

This clone is medium-sized. The chain combines TRBV14 with TRBJ1-2; maybe TRBD1 (6 bases). The CDR3 runs to 14 residues. Germline V CDR1 and CDR2: SGHDN, FVKESK. V was pared by 4 bases and J by 8 bases, with 17 bases between. The CDR3 nucleotides are TGTGCCAGCAGCCCATCTCTAATGGGGGGCGGCTACACCTTC. The encoded protein is CASSPSLMGGGYTF.

This clone appeared once. V is TRBV19 and J is TRBJ1-5; D remains ambiguous. The CDR3 is 15 amino acids. The germline V gene encodes CDR1 LNHDA and CDR2 SQIVND (reference sequence). V lost 4 bases to trimming and J lost 0 bases, with 10 bases between them. For the CDR3, the DNA is TGTGCCAGTAGTACCCTCTCCCATAGCAATCAGCCCCAGCATTTT. This translates into CASSTLSHSNQPQHF.

The chain uses TRBV6-6 and TRBJ2-1; D unclear. The germline gives CDR1 MNHNY, CDR2 SVGAGI (reference sequence). The CDR3 covers 14 residues. The V gene lost 5 bases and the J gene lost 5 bases, with 13 bases spanning the gap. Written as DNA, the CDR3 is TGTGCCAGCAGTCTTTGGAAGGCCAACAATGAGCAGTTCTTC. Its translation: CASSLWKANNEQFF.

Only one count was recorded for this clone. The chain couples TRBV28 to TRBJ1-5, with D unclear. Trimming removed 7 bases from V and 4 bases from J, with 11 bases in between. From germline, CDR1 is MDHEN and CDR2 SYDVKM. The CDR3 is 13 amino acids. The CDR3 reads CASKVGVNQPQHF. The CDR3 DNA reads as TGTGCCAGCAAAGTTGGGGTAAATCAGCCCCAGCATTTT.

The chain carries TRBV4-3 and TRBJ2-4; D is undetermined. This CDR3 has 15 amino acids. Germline V gives CDR1 LGHNA, CDR2 YSLEER. Trimming stripped 2 bases from V and 6 bases from J, with 14 bases between. The CDR3 reads CASSQSAAAGNIQYF. CDR3 sequence (DNA): TGCGCCAGCAGCCAATCGGCCGCCGCCGGAAACATTCAGTACTTC.

In this sample, this clone turned up a few times. CDR3 loop: CASSLSSGAWNEKLFF. The CDR3 DNA is TGTGCCAGCAGCTTATCTTCGGGGGCTTGGAATGAAAAACTGTTTTTT. The chain carries TRBV7-9 and TRBJ1-4, with D perhaps matching TRBD1 (6 bases). Per germline, CDR1 SEHNR and CDR2 FQNEAQ (reference sequence). CDR3 length equals 16 residues. Trimming removed 2 bases from V and 5 bases from J, with 15 bases in between.

This sequence joins TRBV28 and TRBJ1-2; D is undetermined. The CDR3 contains 14 residues. The V and J ends lost 6 bases and 7 bases respectively, with 18 bases between them. Germline V lookup: CDR1 MDHEN, CDR2 SYDVKM. This chain's CDR3 is CASRPARFGVGYTF. The CDR3 nucleotides read TGTGCCAGCAGGCCAGCCAGGTTCGGGGTTGGCTACACCTTC.

Concerning this clone itself: One end of the junction is discordant with germline, which a read error may explain. The genes are TRBV4-2 and TRBJ2-1; 7 nucleotides match TRBD2. This CDR3 has 15 amino acids. CDR1 is LGHNA and CDR2 is YNFKEQ in the germline V gene. The CDR3 nucleotides are TGTGCCAGCAGGCAAGAGCGGGACTCCTACAATGAGCAGTTCTTC. It is translated as CASRQERDSYNEQFF.

The table lists this clone with a count of one. The CDR3: CASAEGTVDETQYF. DNA of the CDR3: TGTGCCAGCGCTGAGGGGACGGTAGATGAGACCCAGTACTTC. The chain combines TRBV7-7 with TRBJ2-5; perhaps D is TRBD1 or TRBD2 (5 bases each). V dropped 8 bases and J dropped 5 bases, with 18 bases sitting between them. This CDR3 has 14 amino acids. Germline CDR1 is SSHAT and CDR2 is FNYEAQ (reference sequence).

This clone was counted a single time. The rearrangement links TRBV11-2 to TRBJ2-7; D perhaps matches TRBD1 (5 bases). In germline, CDR1 is SGHAT, CDR2 FQNNGV. The CDR3 spans 15 residues. V was cut by 3 bases and J by 3 bases, with 15 bases left in between. This CDR3 reads CASSFSIRADYEQYF. Written as DNA, the CDR3 is TGTGCCAGCAGCTTCTCGATCAGGGCAGACTACGAGCAGTACTTC.

The chain joins TRBV2 to TRBJ1-2, with TRBD1 as a possible D gene (6 bases). The CDR3 is 14 residues long. The germline CDR1 and CDR2 sequences are SNHLY and FYNNEI. Trimming removed 6 bases from V and 0 bases from J, with 11 bases in between. This CDR3 reads CASSGTSTNYGYTF. The CDR3 bases are TGTGCCAGCAGCGGGACATCAACTAACTATGGCTACACCTTC.

This sequence joins TRBV5-6 and TRBJ2-7, with TRBD1 identical over 10 bases. The CDR3 is made up of 14 amino acids. CDR1 and CDR2 (germline): SGHDT, YYEEEE. V lost 0 bases and J lost 5; bases outside the gene matches: 2. DNA of the CDR3: TGTGCCAGCAGCTTGGTGACAGGGGGCGACGAGCAGTACTTC. It is translated as CASSLVTGGDEQYF.

The chain combines TRBV7-2 with TRBJ2-5; D gene ambiguous. Germline lookup yields CDR1 SGHTA and CDR2 FQGNSA. V shed 1 base and J shed 2 bases, with 5 bases lying between them. The CDR3 is 13 residues long. CDR3 protein: CASSLGPQETQYF. CDR3 nucleotide sequence: TGTGCCAGCAGCTTAGGCCCGCAAGAGACCCAGTACTTC.

The chain couples TRBV11-2 to TRBJ2-1; D may correspond to TRBD1 or TRBD2 (5 bases each). The CDR3 loop spans 15 amino acids. The germline gives CDR1 SGHAT, CDR2 FQNNGV. Trimming removed 1 base at V and 4 bases at J, with 11 bases between. CDR3 residues: CASSLAWGRYNEQFF. The DNA for the CDR3 is TGTGCCAGCAGCTTAGCGTGGGGACGATACAATGAGCAGTTCTTC. Full variable domain (remainder filled in from reference TRBV11-2 and TRBJ2-1): EAGVAQSPRYKIIEKRQSVAFWCNPISGHATLYWYQQILGQGPKLLIQFQNNGVVDDSQLPKDRFSAERLKGVDSTLKIQPAKLEDSAVYLCASSLAWGRYNEQFFGPGTRLTVL.